A single T cell receptor beta chain is shown here with its context. Antigen specificity is unknown. Since a much larger clone is just one base distant, this may be a read error. The data derive from a study of breast tumors, draining lymph nodes, adjacent tissues. Whole-study findings and limits: Most tumor T cells seemingly derive from lymph node, then expand in tumor. That most tumor T cells come from lymph nodes remained unproven. Tumors had less TCR diversity than lymph nodes, more than nontumor tissue.

This CDR3 is 16 amino acids long. V was cut by 2 bases and J by 5 bases, with 19 bases left in between. Per germline, CDR1 KGHSH and CDR2 LQKENI. Axillary draining lymph nodes of breast cancer patients supplied the node samples. TCRdb fed the multiplex PCR reads into MiXCR, producing one record per CDR3 protein. The table has 150,000 to 250,000 distinct CDR3 sequences, 31% seen once; the top ten hold 4% to 4.5%. The sequencing sample was made of axillary lymph node tissue. J is TRBJ2-7 and V is TRBV18; D is uncertain. This sequence originates from a female donor with breast cancer. Some clones in this sample may be carry-over from other donors' samples. The CDR3, as DNA: TGTGCCAGCTCACCATCCGAGACTCCTTCCCTTGACGAGCAGTACTTC. Its protein product is CASSPSETPSLDEQYF.